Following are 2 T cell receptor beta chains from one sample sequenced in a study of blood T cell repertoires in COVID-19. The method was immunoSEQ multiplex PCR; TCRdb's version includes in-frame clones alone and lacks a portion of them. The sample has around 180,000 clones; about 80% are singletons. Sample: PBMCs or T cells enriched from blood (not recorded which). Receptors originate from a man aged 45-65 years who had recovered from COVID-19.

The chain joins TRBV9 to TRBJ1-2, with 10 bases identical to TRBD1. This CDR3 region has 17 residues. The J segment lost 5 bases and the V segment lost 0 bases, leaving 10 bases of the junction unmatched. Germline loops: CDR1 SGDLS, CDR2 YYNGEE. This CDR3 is CASSVGGTGVLQYGYTF. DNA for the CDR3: TGTGCCAGCAGCGTAGGGGGGACAGGGGTCCTTCAATATGGCTACACCTTC.

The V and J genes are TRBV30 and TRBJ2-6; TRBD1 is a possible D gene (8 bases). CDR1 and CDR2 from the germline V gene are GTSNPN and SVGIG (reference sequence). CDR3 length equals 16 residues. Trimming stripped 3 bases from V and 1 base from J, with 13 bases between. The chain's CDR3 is CAWRQGGASGANVLTF. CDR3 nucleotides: TGTGCCTGGAGACAGGGGGGGGCATCTGGGGCCAACGTCCTGACTTTC.